These 26 T cell receptor beta chains were all obtained from the same sample, sequenced in a study of blood T cell repertoires in COVID-19. TCRdb's copy holds only in-frame clones and misses some; the assay was immunoSEQ multiplex PCR. The repertoire holds over 200,000 clones, with roughly nine tenths as singletons. The material sequenced was peripheral blood. The receptors derive from a man in his forties with acute or convalescent COVID-19.

The rearrangement joins TRBV28 to TRBJ1-1, with 7 bases lining up with TRBD1. V shed 6 bases and J 10 bases; nucleotides not matched to a gene: 14. The CDR3 spans 14 residues. Germline V CDR1 and CDR2: MDHEN, SYDVKM. The CDR3 DNA sequence: TGTGCCAGCAGGGGTACAGGGGCCCCCCCCCGAGCTTTCTTT. The encoded protein is CASRGTGAPPRAFF.

The chain has TRBV27 and TRBJ1-1; 7 positions match TRBD1. Unmatched junction bases numbered 2, after V lost 4 bases and J lost 0 bases. Germline CDR1 and CDR2: MNHEY and SMNVEV (reference sequence). This CDR3 spans 14 amino acids. Here the CDR3 DNA reads TGTGCCAGCAGTTCGGGACAGATGAACACTGAAGCTTTCTTT. This encodes CASSSGQMNTEAFF.

The rearrangement joins TRBV9 to TRBJ1-6; 7 nucleotides line up with TRBD1. V lost 0 bases to trimming and J lost 13 bases; unmatched junction nucleotides: 10. The CDR3 sequence is 15 residues long. CDR1 is SGDLS and CDR2 is YYNGEE in the germline V gene. For the CDR3, the DNA is TGTGCCAGCAGCGTAGCTACTGAGGGGGCGAGGCCCCTCCACTTT. Amino acid sequence: CASSVATEGARPLHF.

This chain joins TRBV19 and TRBJ2-7; 9 bases fit TRBD2. Trimming removed 5 bases from V and 5 bases from J; junction bases left unmatched: 13. This CDR3 has 16 residues. CDR1 is LNHDA and CDR2 is SQIVND in the germline V gene (reference sequence). CDR3 coding DNA: TGTGCCAGTAGTTCTATCGTAGCGGGAGTGAGCGACGAGCAGTACTTC. Its translation: CASSSIVAGVSDEQYF.

The rearrangement joins TRBV30 to TRBJ1-2, with D uncertain. Germline V gives CDR1 GTSNPN, CDR2 SVGIG (reference sequence). CDR3 length: 14 amino acids. Trimming stripped 2 bases from V and 4 bases from J, with 14 bases between. The chain's CDR3 is CAWSLPPYSYGYTF. For the CDR3, the DNA is TGTGCCTGGAGTCTCCCCCCCTACAGCTATGGCTACACCTTC.

This chain links TRBV28 with TRBJ2-5, with 7 bases lining up with TRBD1. Trimming removed 5 bases from V and 1 base from J; junction bases left unmatched: 4. Germline CDR1 and CDR2: MDHEN and SYDVKM. The CDR3 sequence is 14 residues long. The CDR3 loop reads CASSPGTAQETQYF. CDR3 in DNA: TGTGCCAGCAGTCCCGGGACAGCCCAAGAGACCCAGTACTTC.

The genes are TRBV6-5 and TRBJ2-7, with 10 bases identical to TRBD2. This CDR3 has 14 amino acids. Germline loops: CDR1 MNHEY, CDR2 SVGAGI. J gave up 3 bases and V 8 bases, and 7 bases lay outside the gene matches. The CDR3 nucleotides are TGTGCCAGCTCCTGGGGGACTAGCGACTACGAGCAGTACTTC. This codes for CASSWGTSDYEQYF.

This chain connects TRBV28 to TRBJ2-5; TRBD2 matches 15 bases. Trimming removed 1 base from V and 9 bases from J; junction bases left unmatched: 3. The CDR3 spans 15 residues. Germline V gene sequence: CDR1 MDHEN, CDR2 SYDVKM. CDR3 sequence reads: CASSLLGLAGGPQYF. The CDR3 DNA reads as TGTGCCAGCAGTTTATTGGGACTAGCGGGAGGCCCCCAGTACTTC.

This chain connects TRBV27 to TRBJ2-2, with D possibly being TRBD1 (6 bases). Per the germline V gene, CDR1 is MNHEY and CDR2 is SMNVEV (reference sequence). The CDR3 loop spans 16 amino acids. Trimming stripped 7 bases from V and 0 bases from J, with 15 bases between. In nucleotides, the CDR3 is TGTGCCAGCAAACTAACCGGGACATCGAACACCGGGGAGCTGTTTTTT. Its translation: CASKLTGTSNTGELFF.

The CDR3: CASSLRTGGETNYGYTF. For the CDR3, the DNA is TGTGCCAGCAGTCTAAGGACAGGGGGCGAAACGAATTATGGCTACACCTTC. This rearrangement joins TRBV28 to TRBJ1-2, with 11 bases identical to TRBD1. The length of the CDR3 is 17 residues. The V gene end was trimmed by 5 bases and the J gene end by 5 bases; junction bases not matched to a gene: 13. The germline V gene has CDR1 MDHEN and CDR2 SYDVKM.

The rearrangement joins TRBV6-2 or TRBV6-3 to TRBJ2-7; 10 positions agree with TRBD2. The CDR3 is 13 amino acids. V shed 5 bases, J shed 3 bases, and the junction held 1 base outside the gene matches. The V gene's germline CDR1 is MNHEY and CDR2 SVGEGT. This CDR3 is CASSRTSGYEQYF. For the CDR3, the DNA is TGTGCCAGCAGTAGGACTAGCGGCTACGAGCAGTACTTC.

The chain carries TRBV2 and TRBJ2-3, with a tentative D call TRBD2 (5 bases). The length of the CDR3 is 13 residues. Trimming cost V 4 bases and J 6 bases, with 11 bases left between them. The germline V gene encodes CDR1 SNHLY and CDR2 FYNNEI. Here the CDR3 DNA reads TGTGCCAGCAGTGTTTGGGAGCGGGATACGCAGTATTTT. Encoded protein: CASSVWERDTQYF.

This chain connects TRBV7-9 to TRBJ1-2, with D uncertain. V gave up 5 bases and J gave up 4 bases, with 17 bases separating them. The germline CDR1 and CDR2 sequences are SEHNR and FQNEAQ (reference sequence). This CDR3 region has 15 residues. Written as DNA, the CDR3 is TGTGCCAGCAGCCAATTAATGGGCAGCACCTATGGCTACACCTTC. Protein: CASSQLMGSTYGYTF.

Comments on this clone: The germline gene is not matched at one end of the junction; a read error may be the cause. The chain carries TRBV7-2 and TRBJ2-3; D is possibly TRBD2 (5 bases). The CDR3 runs to 15 residues. In germline, CDR1 is SGHTA, CDR2 FQGNSA. CDR3 DNA sequence: TGTGCCGGCAGCGTTAGCGTGTTTAGCACAGATACGCAGTATTTT. It is translated as CAGSVSVFSTDTQYF.

J is TRBJ1-2 and V is TRBV4-1; D remains unclear. The CDR3 spans 15 residues. Per the germline V gene, CDR1 is MGHRA and CDR2 is YSYEKL. V lost 0 bases and J 5 bases, leaving 13 bases between the germline ends. CDR3: CASSQDPQAEYGYTF. CDR3 nucleotide sequence: TGCGCCAGCAGCCAAGATCCTCAGGCAGAGTATGGCTACACCTTC.

This chain links TRBV24-1 with TRBJ2-5; 10 bases line up with TRBD1. Germline V gene lookup returns CDR1 KGHDR and CDR2 SFDVKD. The ends lost 3 bases at V and 4 bases at J; junction bases unmatched: 7. CDR3 length: 16 amino acids. The CDR3 spells CATSDPTGGAGETQYF. DNA for the CDR3: TGTGCCACCAGTGATCCGACAGGGGGCGCGGGAGAGACCCAGTACTTC.

J is TRBJ2-1 and V is TRBV4-3; the match to TRBD2 covers 14 bases. Unmatched junction bases numbered 6, after V lost 4 bases and J lost 7 bases. This CDR3 contains 16 residues. CDR1 and CDR2 from the germline V gene are LGHNA and YSLEER. CDR3 bases: TGCGCCAGCAGCCTCCGACTAGCGGGAGGGAAAAATGAGCAGTTCTTC. Protein sequence: CASSLRLAGGKNEQFF.

The chain couples TRBV5-1 to TRBJ2-7; TRBD1 matches at 8 bases. Germline-derived CDR1 and CDR2 are SGHRS and YFSETQ. The V and J ends lost 4 bases and 0 bases, in that order; junction bases with no gene match: 12. The CDR3 extends over 17 amino acids. CDR3 DNA sequence: TGCGCCAGCAGCCCCGCCGGGACAGGACCGAGCTCCTACGAGCAGTACTTC. Translation: CASSPAGTGPSSYEQYF.

The chain has TRBV9 and TRBJ2-3, with TRBD2 identical over 9 bases. Germline loops: CDR1 SGDLS, CDR2 YYNGEE. With 2 bases clipped from V and 5 bases from J, the junction kept 9 bases outside the gene matches. This CDR3 has 16 amino acids. The CDR3 coding sequence is TGTGCCAGCAGCGTTATAGCGGGGGATTGGGGAGATACGCAGTATTTT. Translation gives CASSVIAGDWGDTQYF.

This clone was seen only once. The CDR3 bases are TGTGCCAGCAGTTTATTGGGGACAGGGGCAGAGACCCAGTACTTC. As protein: CASSLLGTGAETQYF. V usage is TRBV27 and J usage is TRBJ2-5, with 10 bases lining up with TRBD1. Unmatched junction bases numbered 3, after V lost 1 base and J lost 4 bases. CDR1 MNHEY and CDR2 SMNVEV come from the germline V gene (reference sequence). This CDR3 is 15 amino acids long.

The rearrangement links TRBV7-9 to TRBJ1-5; 7 bases align to TRBD1. The V gene end was trimmed by 5 bases and the J gene end by 5 bases; junction bases not matched to a gene: 3. The CDR3 has 13 residues. Germline V gene sequence: CDR1 SEHNR, CDR2 FQNEAQ (reference sequence). The CDR3 DNA reads as TGTGCCAGCAGCGGGACAGAGGATCAGCCCCAGCATTTT. This codes for CASSGTEDQPQHF.

This clone was seen once. The chain employs TRBV27 and TRBJ2-7, with a weak D call TRBD1 (5 bases). The V end lost 3 bases, the J end lost 1 base, and 13 bases lay between the germline ends. The CDR3 length is 15 residues. The V gene's germline CDR1 is MNHEY and CDR2 SMNVEV (reference sequence). The CDR3 sequence: CASSLVAQASYEQYF. In DNA, the CDR3 is TGTGCCAGCAGTTTGGTTGCACAGGCGTCCTACGAGCAGTACTTC.

The V and J genes are TRBV6-5 and TRBJ1-5; D is possibly TRBD1 (6 bases). The CDR3 extends over 13 amino acids. The germline V gene encodes CDR1 MNHEY and CDR2 SVGAGI. The ends were cut back, 7 bases at V and 1 base at J, with 8 bases in the middle. CDR3 DNA sequence: TGTGCCAGCAAAAGGGGGAGCAATCAGCCCCAGCATTTT. This translates into CASKRGSNQPQHF.

The V gene is TRBV27, the J gene TRBJ2-2, with TRBD2 identical over 7 bases. V lost 6 bases, J lost 2 bases, and 3 bases stayed unmatched. This CDR3 is 14 amino acids long. CDR1 and CDR2 from the germline V gene are MNHEY and SMNVEV (reference sequence). The CDR3 sequence is CASRPSGNTGELFF. The CDR3 coding sequence is TGTGCCAGCAGACCTAGCGGAAACACCGGGGAGCTGTTTTTT.

The chain has TRBV5-4 and TRBJ2-7, with 7 positions matching TRBD1. Trimming cost V 1 base and J 1 base; bases outside gene matches: 2. The CDR3 contains 14 residues. Germline assignment: CDR1 SGHNT and CDR2 YYREEE (reference sequence). The chain's CDR3 is CASSLFRGSYEQYF. The DNA of the CDR3 is TGTGCCAGCAGCTTGTTCAGGGGGTCCTACGAGCAGTACTTC.

V and J are TRBV12-3 or TRBV12-4 and TRBJ2-1, with a weak D call TRBD2 (6 bases). This CDR3 comprises 13 residues. V was trimmed by 2 bases and J by 8 bases, leaving 10 bases between them. The CDR3 nucleotides are TGTGCCAGCAGTTTATGGGGGGACTATGAGCAGTTCTTC. The encoded protein is CASSLWGDYEQFF.